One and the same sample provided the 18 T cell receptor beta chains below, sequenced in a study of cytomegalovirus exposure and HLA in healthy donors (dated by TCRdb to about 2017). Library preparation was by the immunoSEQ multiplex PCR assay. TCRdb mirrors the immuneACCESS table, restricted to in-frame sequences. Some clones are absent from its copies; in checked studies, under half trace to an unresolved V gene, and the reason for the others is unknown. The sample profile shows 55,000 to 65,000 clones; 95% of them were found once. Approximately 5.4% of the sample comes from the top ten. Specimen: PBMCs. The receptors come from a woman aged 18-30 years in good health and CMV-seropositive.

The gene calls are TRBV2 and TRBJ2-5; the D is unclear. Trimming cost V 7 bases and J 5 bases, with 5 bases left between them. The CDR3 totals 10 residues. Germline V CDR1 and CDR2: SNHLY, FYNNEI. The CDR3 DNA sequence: TGTGCCAGCATTATGGAGACCCAGTACTTC. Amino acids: CASIMETQYF.

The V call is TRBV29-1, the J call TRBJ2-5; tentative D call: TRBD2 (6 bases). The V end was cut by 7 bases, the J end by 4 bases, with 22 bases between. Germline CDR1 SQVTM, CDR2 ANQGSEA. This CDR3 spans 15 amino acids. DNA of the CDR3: TGCAGCGCCACGAAAGCAGGAATGGGAGGAGAGACCCAGTACTTC. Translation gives CSATKAGMGGETQYF.

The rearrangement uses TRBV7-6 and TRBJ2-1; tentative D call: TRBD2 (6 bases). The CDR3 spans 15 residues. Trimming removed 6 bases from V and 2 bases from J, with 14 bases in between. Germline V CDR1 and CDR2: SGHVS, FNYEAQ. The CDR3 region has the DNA TGTGCCAGCAGTCCCGGGGGTCCTACCTACAATGAGCAGTTCTTC. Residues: CASSPGGPTYNEQFF.

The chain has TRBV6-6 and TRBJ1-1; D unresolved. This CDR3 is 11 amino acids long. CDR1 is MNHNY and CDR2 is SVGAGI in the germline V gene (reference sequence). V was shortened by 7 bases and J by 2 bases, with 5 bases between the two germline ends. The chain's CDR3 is CASTSNTEAFF. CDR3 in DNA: TGTGCCAGCACGAGTAACACTGAAGCTTTCTTT.

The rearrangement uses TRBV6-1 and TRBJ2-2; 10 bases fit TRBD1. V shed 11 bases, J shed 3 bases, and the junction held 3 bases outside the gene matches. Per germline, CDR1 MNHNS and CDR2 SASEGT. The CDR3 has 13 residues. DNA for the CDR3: TGTGCCCGAGGGACAGGGGACACCGGGGAGCTGTTTTTT. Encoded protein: CARGTGDTGELFF.

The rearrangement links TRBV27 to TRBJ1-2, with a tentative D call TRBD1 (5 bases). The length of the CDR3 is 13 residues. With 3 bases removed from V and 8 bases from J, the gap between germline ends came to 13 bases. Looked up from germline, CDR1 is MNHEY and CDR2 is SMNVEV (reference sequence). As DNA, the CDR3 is TGTGCCAGCAGTTTCCTCGGGGGGGAAGGCTACACCTTC. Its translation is CASSFLGGEGYTF.

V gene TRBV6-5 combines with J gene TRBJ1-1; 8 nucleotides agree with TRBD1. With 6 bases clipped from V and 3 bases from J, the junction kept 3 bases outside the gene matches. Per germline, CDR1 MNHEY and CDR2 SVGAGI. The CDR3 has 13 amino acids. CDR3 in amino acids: CASRDRVYTEAFF. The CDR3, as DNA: TGTGCCAGCAGGGACAGGGTGTACACTGAAGCTTTCTTT.

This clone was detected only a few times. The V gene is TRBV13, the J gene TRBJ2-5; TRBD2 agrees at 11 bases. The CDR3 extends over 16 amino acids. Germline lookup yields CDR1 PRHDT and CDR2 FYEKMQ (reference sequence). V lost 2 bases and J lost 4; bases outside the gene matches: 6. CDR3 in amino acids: CASSLLAGGPGETQYF. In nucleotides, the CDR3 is TGTGCCAGCAGCTTATTAGCGGGAGGGCCTGGAGAGACCCAGTACTTC.

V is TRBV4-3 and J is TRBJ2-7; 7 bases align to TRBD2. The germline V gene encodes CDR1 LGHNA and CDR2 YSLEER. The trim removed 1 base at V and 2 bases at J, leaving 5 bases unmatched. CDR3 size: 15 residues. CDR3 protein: CASSQGAGDTYEQYF. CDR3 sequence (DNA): TGCGCCAGCAGCCAAGGGGCGGGGGATACCTACGAGCAGTACTTC.

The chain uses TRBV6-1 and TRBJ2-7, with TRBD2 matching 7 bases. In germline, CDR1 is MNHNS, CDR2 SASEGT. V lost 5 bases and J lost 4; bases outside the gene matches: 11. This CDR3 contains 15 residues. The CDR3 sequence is CASSFQQRGLYEQYF. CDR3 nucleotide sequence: TGTGCCAGCAGTTTTCAACAGCGGGGTTTATACGAGCAGTACTTC.

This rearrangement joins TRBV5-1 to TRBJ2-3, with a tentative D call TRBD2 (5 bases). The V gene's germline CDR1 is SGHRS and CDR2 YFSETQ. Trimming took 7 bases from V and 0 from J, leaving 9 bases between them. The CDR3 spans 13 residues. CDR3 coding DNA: TGCGCCAGCTCCGGGGATAGCACAGATACGCAGTATTTT. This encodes CASSGDSTDTQYF. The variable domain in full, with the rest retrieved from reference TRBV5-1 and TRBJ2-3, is KAGVTQTPRYLIKTRGQQVTLSCSPISGHRSVSWYQQTPGQGLQFLFEYFSETQRNKGNFPGRFSGRQFSNSRSEMNVSTLELGDSALYLCASSGDSTDTQYFGPGTRLTVL.

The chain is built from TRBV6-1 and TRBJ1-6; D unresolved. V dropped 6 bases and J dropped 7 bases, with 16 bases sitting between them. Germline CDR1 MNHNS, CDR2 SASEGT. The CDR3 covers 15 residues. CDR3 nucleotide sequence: TGTGCCAGCAGCGCCCAGCGGGTAAAGAATTCACCCCTCCACTTT. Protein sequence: CASSAQRVKNSPLHF.

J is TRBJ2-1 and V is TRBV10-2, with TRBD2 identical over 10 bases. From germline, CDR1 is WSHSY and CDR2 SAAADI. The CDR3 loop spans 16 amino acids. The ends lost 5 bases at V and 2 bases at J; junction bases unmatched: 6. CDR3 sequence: CASSNLAGATYNEQFF. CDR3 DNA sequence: TGCGCCAGCAGTAACCTAGCGGGAGCAACCTACAATGAGCAGTTCTTC.

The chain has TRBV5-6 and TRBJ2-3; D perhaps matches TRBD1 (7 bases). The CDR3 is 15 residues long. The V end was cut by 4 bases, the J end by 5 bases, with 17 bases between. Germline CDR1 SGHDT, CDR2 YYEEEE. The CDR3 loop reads CASSQGGRVGDTQYF. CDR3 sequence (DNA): TGTGCCAGCAGCCAGGGGGGCCGGGTTGGAGATACGCAGTATTTT.

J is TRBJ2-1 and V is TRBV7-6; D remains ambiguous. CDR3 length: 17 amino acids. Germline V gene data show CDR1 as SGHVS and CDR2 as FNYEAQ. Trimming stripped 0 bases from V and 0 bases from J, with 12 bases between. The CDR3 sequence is CASSLAMMLSSYNEQFF. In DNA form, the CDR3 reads TGTGCCAGCAGCTTAGCGATGATGTTGAGCTCCTACAATGAGCAGTTCTTC.

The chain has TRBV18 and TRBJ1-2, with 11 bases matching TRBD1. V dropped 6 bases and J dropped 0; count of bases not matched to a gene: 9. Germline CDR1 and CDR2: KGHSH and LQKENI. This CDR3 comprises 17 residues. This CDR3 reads CASSLGQGATANYGYTF. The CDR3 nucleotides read TGTGCCAGCTCTCTCGGACAGGGGGCCACCGCTAACTATGGCTACACCTTC.

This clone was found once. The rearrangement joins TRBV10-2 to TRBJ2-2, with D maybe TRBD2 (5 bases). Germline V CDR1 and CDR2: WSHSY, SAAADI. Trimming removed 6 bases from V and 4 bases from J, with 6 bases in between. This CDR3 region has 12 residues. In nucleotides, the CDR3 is TGCGCCAGCAGAGGACTCACCGGGGAGCTGTTTTTT. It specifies CASRGLTGELFF.

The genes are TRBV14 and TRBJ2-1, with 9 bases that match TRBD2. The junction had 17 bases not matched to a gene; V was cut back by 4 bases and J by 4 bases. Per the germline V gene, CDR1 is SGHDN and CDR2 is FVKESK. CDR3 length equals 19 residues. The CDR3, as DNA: TGTGCCAGCAGCCCTAAACTAGAATTTAGCGGGAGTCTGTACAATGAGCAGTTCTTC. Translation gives CASSPKLEFSGSLYNEQFF.